These 12 T cell receptor beta chains share one sample of origin, sequenced in a study of T cell changes during pregnancy in multiple sclerosis. This table comes from immunoSEQ multiplex PCR, and its TCRdb copy is limited to in-frame clones, with some not included. The sample comprises over 70,000 clones, roughly 93% of which are singletons, and around 0.84% rests with the top ten. The sequences come from peripheral blood, collected in the third trimester of pregnancy. Source of these receptors: a female donor with multiple sclerosis, enrolled in a pregnancy study.

The gene calls are TRBV6-5 and TRBJ2-1; 7 nucleotides line up with TRBD2. V lost 5 bases, J lost 4 bases, and 8 bases stayed unmatched. Looked up from germline, CDR1 is MNHEY and CDR2 is SVGAGI. The CDR3 covers 15 residues. The CDR3 sequence is CASSMASGSYNEQFF. CDR3 DNA: TGTGCCAGCAGTATGGCTAGCGGTTCGTACAATGAGCAGTTCTTC.

As for this clone: One junction end does not reproduce the germline sequence, and a read error may be involved. The V and J genes are TRBV10-2 and TRBJ2-7; the D gene is possibly TRBD1 (5 bases). This CDR3 comprises 11 residues. Germline V CDR1 and CDR2: WSHSY, SAAADI. Written as DNA, the CDR3 is TGCGCCAGCAGTGAGGGCGACAGATCAAACTTC. Its translation: CASSEGDRSNF.

The sample holds a few counts of this clone. V usage is TRBV12-5 and J usage is TRBJ2-7, with a weak D call TRBD1 (5 bases). CDR1 is LGHNT, CDR2 FRNRAP, per germline. V was shortened by 0 bases and J by 10 bases, with 16 bases between the two germline ends. The CDR3 is 14 residues long. The CDR3 bases are TGTGCTAGTGGTTTGGTACTCCAGGGAAGTCCCCAGTACTTC. Translated, it gives CASGLVLQGSPQYF.

This rearrangement joins TRBV7-6 to TRBJ2-1; 10 positions match TRBD1. The CDR3 sequence is 16 residues long. V shed 6 bases, J shed 6 bases, and the junction held 11 bases outside the gene matches. Germline assignment: CDR1 SGHVS and CDR2 FNYEAQ. The CDR3: CASSPPLGTGVNEQFF. CDR3 sequence (DNA): TGTGCCAGCAGTCCCCCCCTGGGGACAGGGGTCAATGAGCAGTTCTTC.

The chain combines TRBV5-1 with TRBJ2-1; D might be TRBD2 (5 bases). The CDR3 extends over 14 amino acids. V was shortened by 0 bases and J by 7 bases, with 11 bases between the two germline ends. In germline, CDR1 is SGHRS, CDR2 YFSETQ. The chain's CDR3 is CASSLAGVRNEQFF. CDR3 bases: TGCGCCAGCAGCTTGGCCGGGGTTCGGAATGAGCAGTTCTTC.

The gene calls are TRBV5-1 and TRBJ1-2; tentatively, D is TRBD1 (5 bases). This CDR3 region has 15 residues. Between the trimmed V and J ends, which lost 5 bases and 8 bases, there was a span of 22 bases. The germline gives CDR1 SGHRS, CDR2 YFSETQ. The CDR3 here is CASSYTGSSLGGYTF. The DNA of the CDR3 is TGCGCCAGCAGTTATACAGGTTCCTCCTTGGGCGGCTACACCTTC.

This chain links TRBV19 with TRBJ2-3; tentative D call: TRBD2 (6 bases). The CDR3 totals 13 residues. V lost 6 bases to trimming and J lost 4 bases, with 11 bases between them. Germline lookup yields CDR1 LNHDA and CDR2 SQIVND (reference sequence). The DNA of the CDR3 is TGTGCCAGTAGCGGGAGCATCGCAGATACGCAGTATTTT. Translated, it gives CASSGSIADTQYF.

This rearrangement joins TRBV15 to TRBJ1-2; D gene ambiguous. Germline CDR1 LNHNV, CDR2 YYDKDF (reference sequence). The CDR3 extends over 14 amino acids. V shed 0 bases and J shed 8 bases, with 13 bases lying between them. CDR3 protein: CATSRDTRSGGYTF. The CDR3 DNA reads TGTGCCACCAGCAGAGATACGAGGAGCGGAGGCTACACCTTC.

V and J are TRBV19 and TRBJ2-2; 8 nucleotides line up with TRBD2. Looked up from germline, CDR1 is LNHDA and CDR2 is SQIVND (reference sequence). Losses at the gene ends were 5 bases for V and 8 bases for J; bases not matched to a gene: 7. The CDR3 has 14 residues. CDR3 DNA sequence: TGTGCCAGTAGTCAGACGCGGGGGGCTGGGGAGCTGTTTTTT. Its protein is CASSQTRGAGELFF.

The CDR3 DNA follows: TGTGCCAGCAGTGCGGACAGGAGGCCCAATCAGCCCCAGCATTTT. Protein: CASSADRRPNQPQHF. The genes are TRBV28 and TRBJ1-5, with 7 bases aligning to TRBD1. Germline values: CDR1 MDHEN, CDR2 SYDVKM. The length of the CDR3 is 15 residues. J lost 3 bases, V lost 5 bases, and 7 bases had no gene match.

This clone is a singleton in its sample. This rearrangement joins TRBV11-2 to TRBJ2-7; TRBD2 agrees at 8 bases. J was trimmed by 2 bases and V by 1 base; bases with no gene match: 4. CDR3 size: 15 residues. Germline V gene data show CDR1 as SGHAT and CDR2 as FQNNGV. In nucleotides, the CDR3 is TGTGCCAGCAGCTTAGCCGCACTAGCGGCCTACGAGCAGTACTTC. It codes for CASSLAALAAYEQYF.

The chain carries TRBV9 and TRBJ2-5, with D possibly being TRBD1 (7 bases). Germline V gene sequence: CDR1 SGDLS, CDR2 YYNGEE. V was trimmed by 0 bases and J by 5 bases, leaving 11 bases between them. This CDR3 has 14 amino acids. The CDR3 DNA reads as TGTGCCAGCAGCGTAGCAGGGGGGTCGGAGACCCAGTACTTC. This translates into CASSVAGGSETQYF.